One sample yielded the 24 T cell receptor beta chains listed below, sequenced in a study of Ad26.COV2.S vaccination and SARS-CoV-2 variants. Only in-frame clones appear in the TCRdb table, and some are missing; sequencing was by immunoSEQ multiplex PCR. The data hold hundreds of thousands of clones, with approximately 89% observed a single time. Treatment indicated: over 15 received Ad26.COV2.S at low or high dose, single or two shots; 5 received placebo; per-sample allocation not given. Day 63 after the first injection of vaccine or placebo was the sampling time. Sequenced here: peripheral blood, sampled in a trial of Ad26.COV2.S vaccine versus placebo. These TCRs come from a person between 18 and 65 years old who received the Ad26.COV2.S COVID-19 vaccine or a placebo.

This clone was observed once. This rearrangement joins TRBV6-6 to TRBJ2-5; D is possibly TRBD1 (5 bases). This CDR3 is built from 13 residues. CDR1 MNHNY and CDR2 SVGAGI come from the germline V gene (reference sequence). V lost 2 bases, J lost 5 bases, and 9 bases lay in between. CDR3: CASSYGPGETQYF. CDR3 DNA sequence: TGTGCCAGCAGTTACGGGCCAGGGGAGACCCAGTACTTC.

In its sample, this clone was seen once. The chain joins TRBV6-6 to TRBJ2-3; no definite D call. With 3 bases removed from V and 4 bases from J, the gap between germline ends came to 8 bases. The CDR3 is made up of 13 amino acids. CDR1 MNHNY and CDR2 SVGAGI come from the germline V gene (reference sequence). CDR3: CASSYGKADTQYF. The CDR3 DNA reads as TGTGCCAGCAGTTATGGGAAAGCAGATACGCAGTATTTT.

This chain links TRBV27 with TRBJ2-7; TRBD2 matches 7 bases. Per the germline V gene, CDR1 is MNHEY and CDR2 is SMNVEV (reference sequence). This CDR3 comprises 16 residues. V gave up 5 bases and J gave up 0 bases; unmatched junction bases: 10. The CDR3 coding sequence is TGTGCCAGCAGTATCTCCGGGCGGGGGAGCTCCTACGAGCAGTACTTC. This sequence encodes CASSISGRGSSYEQYF.

The chain employs TRBV5-1 and TRBJ2-1; 10 bases agree with TRBD1. V shed 3 bases, J shed 2 bases, and the junction held 2 bases outside the gene matches. In germline, CDR1 is SGHRS, CDR2 YFSETQ. The CDR3 totals 15 residues. The CDR3 DNA sequence: TGCGCCAGCAGCTCGGACAGGGGGGCCTACAATGAGCAGTTCTTC. Its translation: CASSSDRGAYNEQFF. Using reference TRBV5-1 and TRBJ2-1 for the parts outside the CDR3, the full variable domain is KAGVTQTPRYLIKTRGQQVTLSCSPISGHRSVSWYQQTPGQGLQFLFEYFSETQRNKGNFPGRFSGRQFSNSRSEMNVSTLELGDSALYLCASSSDRGAYNEQFFGPGTRLTVL.

The chain combines TRBV7-2 with TRBJ1-5; 8 nucleotides line up with TRBD1. The V segment lost 3 bases and the J segment 7 bases; nucleotides outside the gene matches: 5. The germline gives CDR1 SGHTA, CDR2 FQGNSA. The CDR3 is 14 amino acids. The CDR3 region is CASSFHRGGQPQHF. DNA of the CDR3: TGTGCCAGCAGCTTCCACAGGGGGGGGCAGCCCCAGCATTTT.

V is TRBV18 and J is TRBJ1-6; 10 bases align to TRBD1. The CDR3 covers 17 residues. Germline CDR1 KGHSH, CDR2 LQKENI. Trimming took 3 bases from V and 2 from J; bases not matched to a gene: 4. Here the CDR3 DNA reads TGTGCCAGCTCACCCCGACAGGGGGCCGCCTATAATTCACCCCTCCACTTT. This encodes CASSPRQGAAYNSPLHF.

The chain employs TRBV2 and TRBJ2-3; no reliable D call. The CDR3 contains 12 residues. V lost 7 bases, J lost 10 bases, and 15 bases lay in between. From germline, CDR1 is SNHLY and CDR2 FYNNEI. In nucleotides, the CDR3 is TGTGCCAGCAACTTTAGCCCCTGGGCGCAGTATTTT. It translates to CASNFSPWAQYF.

The V and J genes are TRBV2 and TRBJ2-7, with D unclear. The CDR3 sequence is 13 residues long. The germline gives CDR1 SNHLY, CDR2 FYNNEI. Trimming took off 5 bases at V and 4 bases at J, with 12 bases between the two ends. The CDR3 region is CASSPRLTYEQYF. The CDR3 DNA is TGTGCCAGCAGTCCAAGGCTAACGTACGAGCAGTACTTC.

The V and J genes are TRBV2 and TRBJ2-7, with D tentatively TRBD2 (5 bases). Germline V gene sequence: CDR1 SNHLY, CDR2 FYNNEI. This CDR3 has 13 residues. With 8 bases removed from V and 6 bases from J, the gap between germline ends came to 17 bases. The CDR3 spells CASHRDISAEQYV. The CDR3 nucleotides read TGTGCCAGCCATAGAGACATTAGCGCCGAGCAGTACGTC.

For the CDR3, the DNA is TGTGCCAGCAGGGGGAGGGCTAGCGGAAGCTCCTACAATGAGCAGTTCTTC. Its translation is CASRGRASGSSYNEQFF. The chain links TRBV5-4 to TRBJ2-1, with 7 nucleotides matching TRBD2. The V and J ends lost 5 bases and 0 bases, in that order; junction bases with no gene match: 11. CDR1 is SGHNT, CDR2 YYREEE, per germline (reference sequence). CDR3 length equals 17 residues. Filled out from reference TRBV5-4 and TRBJ2-1, the complete variable domain reads ETGVTQSPTHLIKTRGQQVTLRCSSQSGHNTVSWYQQALGQGPQFIFQYYREEENGRGNFPPRFSGLQFPNYSSELNVNALELDDSALYLCASRGRASGSSYNEQFFGPGTRLTVL.

V gene TRBV19 combines with J gene TRBJ1-4; D is unresolved. Per the germline V gene, CDR1 is LNHDA and CDR2 is SQIVND (reference sequence). The CDR3 has 16 amino acids. Between the trimmed V and J ends, which lost 6 bases and 0 bases, there was a span of 14 bases. CDR3 bases: TGTGCCAGTAGGAAACAGAGTCGTGCAACTAATGAAAAACTGTTTTTT. Encoded protein: CASRKQSRATNEKLFF.

J is TRBJ1-2 and V is TRBV7-6; no clear D. The CDR3 is made up of 16 amino acids. V gave up 3 bases and J gave up 5 bases, with 19 bases separating them. The germline gives CDR1 SGHVS, CDR2 FNYEAQ. The chain's CDR3 is CASSFDPRGTGYGYTF. The DNA of the CDR3 is TGTGCCAGCAGCTTCGATCCCCGCGGCACGGGGTATGGCTACACCTTC.

The sample holds one count of this clone. Here the CDR3 reads CASSFPSNTDTQYF. In DNA form, the CDR3 reads TGCGCCAGCAGCTTCCCATCGAACACAGATACGCAGTATTTT. V usage is TRBV5-1 and J usage is TRBJ2-3; D remains unclear. Germline V gene data show CDR1 as SGHRS and CDR2 as YFSETQ. V dropped 2 bases and J dropped 2 bases, with 9 bases sitting between them. CDR3 length equals 14 residues.

This chain links TRBV2 with TRBJ2-2; D might be TRBD1 (6 bases). Germline CDR1 and CDR2: SNHLY and FYNNEI. This CDR3 spans 13 amino acids. The V and J ends lost 9 bases and 4 bases respectively, with 12 bases between them. The CDR3, as DNA: TGTGCCAGATGGACAGCCCTCACCGGGGAGCTGTTTTTT. Residues: CARWTALTGELFF.

The chain links TRBV5-1 to TRBJ2-7; TRBD2 matches at 10 bases. The CDR3 contains 15 residues. After removal of 0 bases from V and 2 bases from J, the junction contained 2 bases not matched to a gene. Germline CDR1 and CDR2: SGHRS and YFSETQ. This chain's CDR3 is CASSLGTSGAYEQYF. The CDR3 region has the DNA TGCGCCAGCAGCTTGGGGACTAGCGGAGCCTACGAGCAGTACTTC.

The J gene is TRBJ2-3, the V gene TRBV27, with 14 bases lining up with TRBD2. The length of the CDR3 is 17 residues. Germline-derived CDR1 and CDR2 are MNHEY and SMNVEV (reference sequence). V lost 4 bases and J lost 2; bases outside the gene matches: 5. The CDR3 region is CASSSRTSGGITDTQYF. CDR3 in DNA: TGTGCCAGCAGTTCCCGGACTAGCGGGGGGATCACAGATACGCAGTATTTT.

A single count supports this clone. The chain carries TRBV7-3 and TRBJ1-6; perhaps TRBD1 as D (6 bases). The CDR3 is 15 amino acids. Trimming pared 2 bases from V and 10 bases from J, leaving 15 bases between. Germline V CDR1 and CDR2: SGHTA, FQGTGA. CDR3 bases: TGTGCCAGCAGCTTAGCCGGGACACCCCAATCACCCCTCCACTTT. This gives the protein CASSLAGTPQSPLHF.

The chain recombines TRBV3-1 (or the pseudogene TRBV3-2) with TRBJ1-4, with no clear D. The germline V gene encodes CDR1 LGHDT and CDR2 YNNKEL (reference sequence). CDR3 size: 17 residues. The V gene lost 3 bases and the J gene lost 0 bases, with 14 bases spanning the gap. This CDR3 is CASSHSVKFATNEKLFF. DNA for the CDR3: TGTGCCAGCAGCCACTCGGTTAAGTTTGCAACTAATGAAAAACTGTTTTTT.

V is TRBV19 and J is TRBJ2-2; no definite D call. The CDR3 spans 12 residues. V dropped 3 bases and J dropped 6 bases, with 5 bases sitting between them. From germline, CDR1 is LNHDA and CDR2 SQIVND (reference sequence). CDR3 bases: TGTGCCAGTAGTATTGGATCCGGGGAGCTGTTTTTT. Protein: CASSIGSGELFF.

The chain recombines TRBV27 with TRBJ2-2; D may be TRBD1 or TRBD2 (6 bases each). Germline lookup yields CDR1 MNHEY and CDR2 SMNVEV (reference sequence). The CDR3 spans 15 residues. Trimming pared 2 bases from V and 1 base from J, leaving 8 bases between. The CDR3 protein is CASSLRGRNTGELFF. The CDR3 DNA reads TGTGCCAGCAGTTTACGGGGGCGGAACACCGGGGAGCTGTTTTTT.

V and J are TRBV28 and TRBJ1-5, with unresolved D. Germline V gene data show CDR1 as MDHEN and CDR2 as SYDVKM. V was clipped by 6 bases and J by 11 bases, with 17 bases between them. The CDR3 sequence is 13 residues long. CDR3: CASSQLKAGAQHF. CDR3 nucleotides: TGTGCCAGCAGCCAACTCAAGGCCGGTGCCCAGCATTTT.

This chain uses TRBV6-5 with TRBJ1-1; 7 bases are a match to TRBD1. From germline, CDR1 is MNHEY and CDR2 SVGAGI. The ends lost 6 bases at V and 0 bases at J; junction bases unmatched: 7. This CDR3 is 15 amino acids long. For the CDR3, the DNA is TGTGCCAGCAGAGCCAGGGGGATGCTGAACACTGAAGCTTTCTTT. As protein: CASRARGMLNTEAFF.

The chain employs TRBV5-6 and TRBJ1-1; D gene ambiguous. The germline V gene has CDR1 SGHDT and CDR2 YYEEEE. The CDR3 sequence is 14 residues long. Trimming removed 0 bases at V and 4 bases at J, with 10 bases between. The CDR3 DNA reads TGTGCCAGCAGCTTGGGGCAGGTGGGCACTGAAGCTTTCTTT. Translating gives CASSLGQVGTEAFF.

The V and J genes are TRBV15 and TRBJ1-4; no reliable D call. V lost 0 bases and J lost 3, with 8 bases in between. The V gene's germline CDR1 is LNHNV and CDR2 YYDKDF (reference sequence). The CDR3 extends over 15 amino acids. CDR3 bases: TGTGCCACCAGCAGAGATAAGGGAGCTAATGAAAAACTGTTTTTT. Encoded protein: CATSRDKGANEKLFF.